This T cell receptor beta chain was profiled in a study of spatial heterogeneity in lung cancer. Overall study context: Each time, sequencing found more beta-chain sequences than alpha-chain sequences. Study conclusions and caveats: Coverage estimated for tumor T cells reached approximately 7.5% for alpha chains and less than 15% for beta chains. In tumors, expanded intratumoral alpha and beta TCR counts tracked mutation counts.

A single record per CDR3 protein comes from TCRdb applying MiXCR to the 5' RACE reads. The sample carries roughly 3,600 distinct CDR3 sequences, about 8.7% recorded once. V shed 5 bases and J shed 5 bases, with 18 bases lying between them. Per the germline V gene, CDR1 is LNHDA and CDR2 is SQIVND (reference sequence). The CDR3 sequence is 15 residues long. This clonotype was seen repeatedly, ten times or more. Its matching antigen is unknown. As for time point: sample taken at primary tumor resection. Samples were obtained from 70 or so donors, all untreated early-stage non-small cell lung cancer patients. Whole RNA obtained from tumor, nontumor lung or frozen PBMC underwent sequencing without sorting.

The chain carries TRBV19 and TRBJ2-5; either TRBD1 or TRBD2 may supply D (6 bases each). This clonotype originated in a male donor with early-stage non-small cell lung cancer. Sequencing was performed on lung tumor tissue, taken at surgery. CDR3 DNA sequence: TGTGCCAGTAGTCCCTATGGGGGGCGACCGGAGACCCAGTACTTC. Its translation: CASSPYGGRPETQYF.